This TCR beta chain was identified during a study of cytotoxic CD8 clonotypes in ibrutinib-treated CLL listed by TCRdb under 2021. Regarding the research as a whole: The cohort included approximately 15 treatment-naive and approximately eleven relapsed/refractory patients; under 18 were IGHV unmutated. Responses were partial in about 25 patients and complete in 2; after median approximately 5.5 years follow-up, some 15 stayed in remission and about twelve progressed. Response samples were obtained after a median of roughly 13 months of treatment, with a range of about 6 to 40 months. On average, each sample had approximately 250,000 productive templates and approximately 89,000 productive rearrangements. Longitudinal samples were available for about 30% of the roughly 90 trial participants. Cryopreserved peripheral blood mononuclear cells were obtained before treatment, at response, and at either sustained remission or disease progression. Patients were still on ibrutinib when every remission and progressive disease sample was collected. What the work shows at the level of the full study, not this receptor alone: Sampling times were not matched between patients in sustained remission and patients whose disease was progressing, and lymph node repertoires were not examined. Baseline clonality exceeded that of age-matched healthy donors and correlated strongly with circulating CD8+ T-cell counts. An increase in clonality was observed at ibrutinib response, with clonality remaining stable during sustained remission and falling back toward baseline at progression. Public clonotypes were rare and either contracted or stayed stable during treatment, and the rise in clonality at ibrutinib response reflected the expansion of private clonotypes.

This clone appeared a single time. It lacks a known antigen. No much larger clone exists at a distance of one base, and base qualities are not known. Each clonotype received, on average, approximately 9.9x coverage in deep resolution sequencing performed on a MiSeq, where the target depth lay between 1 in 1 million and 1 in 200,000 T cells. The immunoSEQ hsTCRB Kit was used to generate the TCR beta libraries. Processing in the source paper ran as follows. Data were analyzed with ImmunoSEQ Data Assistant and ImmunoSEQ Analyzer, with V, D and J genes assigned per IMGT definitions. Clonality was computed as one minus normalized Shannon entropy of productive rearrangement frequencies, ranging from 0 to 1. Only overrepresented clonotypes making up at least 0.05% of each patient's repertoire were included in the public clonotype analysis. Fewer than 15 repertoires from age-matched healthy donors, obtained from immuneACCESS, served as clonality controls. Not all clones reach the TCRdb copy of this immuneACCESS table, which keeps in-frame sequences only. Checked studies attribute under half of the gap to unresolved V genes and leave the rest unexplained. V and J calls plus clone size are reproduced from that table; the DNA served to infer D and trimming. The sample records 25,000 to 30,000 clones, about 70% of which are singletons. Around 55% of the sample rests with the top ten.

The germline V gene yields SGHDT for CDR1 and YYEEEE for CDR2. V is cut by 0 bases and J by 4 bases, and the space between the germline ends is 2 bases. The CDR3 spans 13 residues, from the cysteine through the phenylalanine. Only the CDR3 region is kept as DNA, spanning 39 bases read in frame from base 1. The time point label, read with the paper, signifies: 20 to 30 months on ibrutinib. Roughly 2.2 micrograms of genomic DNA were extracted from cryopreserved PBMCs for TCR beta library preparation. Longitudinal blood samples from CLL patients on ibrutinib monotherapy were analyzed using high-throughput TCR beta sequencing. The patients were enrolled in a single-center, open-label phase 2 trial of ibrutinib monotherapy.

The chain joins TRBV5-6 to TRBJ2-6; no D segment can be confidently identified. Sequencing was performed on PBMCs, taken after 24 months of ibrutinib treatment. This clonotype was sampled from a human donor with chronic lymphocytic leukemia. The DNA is TGTGCCAGCAGCTTGGCCGGGGCCAACGTCCTGACTTTC. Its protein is CASSLAGANVLTF.